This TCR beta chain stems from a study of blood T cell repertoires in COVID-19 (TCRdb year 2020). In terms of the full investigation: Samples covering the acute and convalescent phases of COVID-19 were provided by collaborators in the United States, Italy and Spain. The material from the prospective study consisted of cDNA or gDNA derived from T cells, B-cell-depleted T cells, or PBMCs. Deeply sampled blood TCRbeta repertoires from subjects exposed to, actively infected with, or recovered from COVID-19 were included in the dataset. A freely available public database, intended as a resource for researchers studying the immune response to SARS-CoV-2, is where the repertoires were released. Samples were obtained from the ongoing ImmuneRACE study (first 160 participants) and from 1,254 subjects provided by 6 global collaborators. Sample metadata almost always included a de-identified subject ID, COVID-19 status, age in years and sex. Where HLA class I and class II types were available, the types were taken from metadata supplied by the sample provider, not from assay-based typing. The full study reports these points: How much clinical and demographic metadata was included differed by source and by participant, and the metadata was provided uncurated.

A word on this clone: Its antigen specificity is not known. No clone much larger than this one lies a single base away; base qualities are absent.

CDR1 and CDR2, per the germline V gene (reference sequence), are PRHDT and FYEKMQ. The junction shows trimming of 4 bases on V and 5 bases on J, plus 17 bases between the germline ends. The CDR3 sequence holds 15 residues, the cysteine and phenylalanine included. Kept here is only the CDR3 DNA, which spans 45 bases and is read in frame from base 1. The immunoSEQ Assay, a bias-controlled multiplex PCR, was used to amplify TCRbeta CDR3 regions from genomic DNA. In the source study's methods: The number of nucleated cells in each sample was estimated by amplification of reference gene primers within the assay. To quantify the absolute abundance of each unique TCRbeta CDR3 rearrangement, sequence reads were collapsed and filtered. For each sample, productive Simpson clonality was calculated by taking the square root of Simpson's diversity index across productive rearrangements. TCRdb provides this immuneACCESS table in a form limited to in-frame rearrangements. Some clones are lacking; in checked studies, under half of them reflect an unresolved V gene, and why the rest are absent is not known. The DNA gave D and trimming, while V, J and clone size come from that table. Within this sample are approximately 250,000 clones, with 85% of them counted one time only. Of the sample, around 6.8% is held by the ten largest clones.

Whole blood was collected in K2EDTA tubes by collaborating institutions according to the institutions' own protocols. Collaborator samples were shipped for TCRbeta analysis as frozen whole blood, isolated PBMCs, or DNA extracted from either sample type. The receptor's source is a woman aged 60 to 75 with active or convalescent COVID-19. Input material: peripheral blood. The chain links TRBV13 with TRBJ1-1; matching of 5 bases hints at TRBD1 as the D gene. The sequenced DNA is TGTGCCAGCAGCTCCTGGGCGGAGGAGGGGACTGAAGCTTTCTTT. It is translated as CASSSWAEEGTEAFF.